These 7 T cell receptor beta chains share one sample of origin, sequenced in a study of blood T cell repertoires in COVID-19 (dated by TCRdb to the early 2020s). Library method: the immunoSEQ multiplex PCR assay. TCRdb provides this immuneACCESS table in a form limited to in-frame rearrangements. Some clones are lacking; in checked studies, under half of them reflect an unresolved V gene, and why the rest are absent is not known. Here the sample has approximately 250,000 clones; around nine tenths occur a single time. The biggest ten clones account for over 8% of the sample. The material sequenced was peripheral blood. The receptors here all came from a man in his forties with active or convalescent COVID-19.

This chain links TRBV27 with TRBJ2-3; D gene uncertain. The CDR3 has 13 residues. Between the trimmed V and J ends, which lost 5 bases and 1 base, there was a span of 7 bases. In germline, CDR1 is MNHEY, CDR2 SMNVEV (reference sequence). The CDR3 is CASSPRRTDTQYF. As DNA, the CDR3 is TGTGCCAGCAGTCCCCGTCGCACAGATACGCAGTATTTT.

The gene calls are TRBV13 and TRBJ2-5, with D maybe TRBD1 (6 bases). The CDR3 runs 14 residues. The V and J ends lost 5 bases and 2 bases respectively, with 12 bases between them. The V gene's germline CDR1 is PRHDT and CDR2 FYEKMQ (reference sequence). DNA for the CDR3: TGTGCCAGCAGCGGGGCCGGGACACAAGAGACCCAGTACTTC. The encoded protein is CASSGAGTQETQYF.

This chain uses TRBV5-1 with TRBJ2-3; 9 nucleotides align to TRBD2. Germline-derived CDR1 and CDR2 are SGHRS and YFSETQ. The length of the CDR3 is 17 residues. The V gene end was trimmed by 0 bases and the J gene end by 3 bases; junction bases not matched to a gene: 8. CDR3 in amino acids: CASSLVLAGLKTDTQYF. The CDR3 bases are TGCGCCAGCAGCTTGGTACTAGCGGGCTTGAAGACAGATACGCAGTATTTT.

The chain links TRBV29-1 to TRBJ2-6; 10 bases agree with TRBD1. Germline assignment: CDR1 SQVTM and CDR2 ANQGSEA. The CDR3 is made up of 17 amino acids. Trimming removed 5 bases from V and 2 bases from J; junction bases left unmatched: 9. The CDR3 spells CSVSTGGTSTGANVLTF. Here the CDR3 DNA reads TGCAGCGTTTCGACAGGGGGCACCTCAACTGGGGCCAACGTCCTGACTTTC.

The sample holds a few counts of this clone. This sequence joins TRBV7-9 and TRBJ2-1; maybe TRBD2 (5 bases). Between the trimmed V and J ends, which lost 2 bases and 7 bases, there was a span of 9 bases. CDR1 and CDR2 (germline): SEHNR, FQNEAQ (reference sequence). The CDR3 contains 13 residues. The CDR3 protein is CASSLPSGNEQFF. The CDR3 coding sequence is TGTGCCAGCAGCTTACCATCGGGGAATGAGCAGTTCTTC.

The table lists this clone with a count of one. The chain links TRBV5-6 to TRBJ2-7; D possibly corresponds to TRBD2 (5 bases). The CDR3 has 13 residues. V was pared by 3 bases and J by 3 bases, with 10 bases between. CDR1 is SGHDT, CDR2 YYEEEE, per germline. The CDR3 reads CASSWVGVYEQYF. Written as DNA, the CDR3 is TGTGCCAGCAGCTGGGTGGGAGTCTACGAGCAGTACTTC.

This chain uses TRBV2 with TRBJ2-1; 16 nucleotides agree with TRBD2. V lost 6 bases and J lost 12; bases outside the gene matches: 2. Germline values: CDR1 SNHLY, CDR2 FYNNEI. The length of the CDR3 is 13 residues. The CDR3 spells CASRGTSGRGQFF. In nucleotides, the CDR3 is TGTGCCAGCAGGGGGACTAGCGGGAGGGGGCAGTTCTTC. The full variable domain, with the rest looked up from reference TRBV2 and TRBJ2-1, is EPEVTQTPSHQVTQMGQEVILRCVPISNHLYFYWYRQILGQKVEFLVSFYNNEISEKSEIFDDQFSVERPDGSNFTLKIRSTKLEDSAMYFCASRGTSGRGQFFGPGTRLTVL.